Each of the 23 T cell receptor beta chains below was sequenced from the same sample in a study of blood T cell repertoires in COVID-19. The protocol was immunoSEQ multiplex PCR, while the TCRdb copy is restricted to in-frame clones and leaves out a portion. The table has tens of thousands of clones, over 65% seen once. Sequencing was performed on peripheral blood. The receptors were sampled from a woman aged 70-85 years with acute or convalescent COVID-19.

The rearrangement joins TRBV27 to TRBJ1-1, with a possible D match to TRBD1 (6 bases). V lost 5 bases and J 0 bases, leaving 16 bases between the germline ends. Germline lookup yields CDR1 MNHEY and CDR2 SMNVEV (reference sequence). This CDR3 comprises 16 residues. The CDR3, as DNA: TGTGCCAGCAGTAGGAGGACAGATTACATGAACACTGAAGCTTTCTTT. It translates to CASSRRTDYMNTEAFF.

The chain recombines TRBV5-8 with TRBJ2-7, with D perhaps matching TRBD2 (6 bases). The germline CDR1 and CDR2 sequences are SGHTS and YDEGEE. V lost 5 bases and J lost 2, with 11 bases in between. The length of the CDR3 is 13 residues. This CDR3 is CASRGLNPYEQYF. The CDR3 DNA sequence: TGTGCCAGCAGGGGACTGAACCCCTACGAGCAGTACTTC.

The chain combines TRBV6-2 or TRBV6-3 with TRBJ2-1; 8 nucleotides align to TRBD2. The germline V gene encodes CDR1 MNHEY and CDR2 SVGEGT. The CDR3 runs 15 residues. V dropped 3 bases and J dropped 9; count of bases not matched to a gene: 10. CDR3 sequence (DNA): TGTGCCAGCAGTTATGGGACTAGATCCCAAAGTGAGCAGTTCTTC. Protein sequence: CASSYGTRSQSEQFF.

The V and J genes are TRBV28 and TRBJ1-2; 7 nucleotides match TRBD1. Germline trimming cut 7 bases from V and 3 bases from J; bases unmatched to any gene: 8. This CDR3 has 14 residues. The germline V gene has CDR1 MDHEN and CDR2 SYDVKM. The CDR3 DNA reads as TGTGCCAGCACCCTACGGGGACAGCACTATGGCTACACCTTC. Its translation: CASTLRGQHYGYTF.

This clone has just one count. The V and J genes are TRBV9 and TRBJ2-1, with 7 positions matching TRBD2. This CDR3 region has 14 residues. V trimming: 2 bases; J trimming: 7 bases; junction bases outside the gene matches: 6. The germline V gene encodes CDR1 SGDLS and CDR2 YYNGEE. The DNA of the CDR3 is TGTGCCAGCAGCGTTGCGGGAGCCCGGAATGAGCAGTTCTTC. It translates to CASSVAGARNEQFF.

J is TRBJ2-2 and V is TRBV5-4; TRBD1 agrees at 9 bases. The CDR3 consists of 15 residues. Germline V gives CDR1 SGHNT, CDR2 YYREEE (reference sequence). V was pared by 3 bases and J by 8 bases, with 8 bases of the junction left unmatched. CDR3 sequence reads: CASSSGQGRFGELFF. In DNA form, the CDR3 reads TGTGCCAGCAGCTCTGGACAGGGGAGGTTTGGGGAGCTGTTTTTT. The full variable domain, its missing parts supplied by reference TRBV5-4 and TRBJ2-2, is ETGVTQSPTHLIKTRGQQVTLRCSSQSGHNTVSWYQQALGQGPQFIFQYYREEENGRGNFPPRFSGLQFPNYSSELNVNALELDDSALYLCASSSGQGRFGELFFGEGSRLTVL.

This sequence joins TRBV28 and TRBJ1-2; 9 positions match TRBD1. The ends lost 4 bases at V and 8 bases at J; junction bases unmatched: 14. Germline V gene data show CDR1 as MDHEN and CDR2 as SYDVKM. The length of the CDR3 is 16 residues. The CDR3 sequence is CASSSPPLQGARGYTF. The CDR3 DNA sequence: TGTGCCAGCAGTTCACCACCCCTACAGGGGGCGCGAGGCTACACCTTC.

As concerns this clone: Other DNA sequences in the same sample also yield this CDR3. The gene calls are TRBV2 and TRBJ1-1, with 9 bases that match TRBD1. Unmatched junction bases numbered 2, after V lost 6 bases and J lost 6 bases. The germline V gene encodes CDR1 SNHLY and CDR2 FYNNEI. This CDR3 spans 12 amino acids. The CDR3 bases are TGTGCCAGCAGGGGGGACAGGGCTGAAGCTTTCTTT. As protein: CASRGDRAEAFF.

The CDR3 region has the DNA TGTGCCAGCAGCTCTCCGGGACAGGGGAGTTTCGGGGGCTACACCTTC. Translation: CASSSPGQGSFGGYTF. This sequence joins TRBV7-8 and TRBJ1-2, with 10 bases fitting TRBD1. V was clipped by 4 bases and J by 8 bases; unmatched bases: 13. The CDR3 length is 16 residues. The germline gives CDR1 SGHVS, CDR2 FQNEAQ. Variable domain in full (rest from reference TRBV7-8 and TRBJ1-2): GAGVSQSPRYKVAKRGQDVALRCDPISGHVSLFWYQQALGQGPEFLTYFQNEAQLDKSGLPSDRFFAERPEGSVSTLKIQRTQQEDSAVYLCASSSPGQGSFGGYTFGSGTRLTVV.

This clone was picked up one time. V gene TRBV9 combines with J gene TRBJ2-3, with TRBD2 identical over 9 bases. Germline CDR1 SGDLS, CDR2 YYNGEE. This CDR3 comprises 18 residues. Germline trimming cut 3 bases from V and 0 bases from J; bases unmatched to any gene: 11. The CDR3 DNA is TGTGCCAGCAGCGCCGGGACTAGCCCATCTACTAGCACAGATACGCAGTATTTT. Its protein product is CASSAGTSPSTSTDTQYF.

The J gene is TRBJ2-7, the V gene TRBV18, with 9 bases that match TRBD1. The V gene's germline CDR1 is KGHSH and CDR2 LQKENI. Trimming cost V 4 bases and J 2 bases; bases outside gene matches: 6. The CDR3 loop spans 15 amino acids. The CDR3 protein is CASSLTGGTTYEQYF. CDR3 nucleotide sequence: TGTGCCAGCTCACTCACAGGGGGCACGACCTACGAGCAGTACTTC. Full variable domain (missing parts from reference TRBV18 and TRBJ2-7): NAGVMQNPRHLVRRRGQEARLRCSPMKGHSHVYWYRQLPEEGLKFMVYLQKENIIDESGMPKERFSAEFPKEGPSILRIQQVVRGDSAAYFCASSLTGGTTYEQYFGPGTRLTVT.

The chain carries TRBV6-6 and TRBJ1-6; 10 bases map to TRBD1. V was pared by 6 bases and J by 8 bases, with 4 bases of the junction left unmatched. The germline gives CDR1 MNHNY, CDR2 SVGAGI (reference sequence). The length of the CDR3 is 14 residues. The CDR3 protein is CASRGQGFDSPLHF. CDR3 sequence (DNA): TGTGCCAGCAGGGGACAGGGGTTTGATTCACCCCTCCACTTT.

The V and J genes are TRBV5-6 and TRBJ1-6, with TRBD1 identical over 10 bases. This CDR3 has 17 residues. Germline V gene lookup returns CDR1 SGHDT and CDR2 YYEEEE. V shed 4 bases and J 10 bases; nucleotides not matched to a gene: 14. The CDR3 region is CASSKTAGTGDRSPLHF. The CDR3, as DNA: TGTGCCAGCAGCAAGACCGCCGGGACAGGGGATAGGTCACCCCTCCACTTT.

In DNA, the CDR3 is TGTGCCTGGAGTGTAACGGGGGGCAATCAGCCCCAGCATTTT. Protein product: CAWSVTGGNQPQHF. The chain has TRBV30 and TRBJ1-5; maybe TRBD1 (5 bases). The V gene lost 0 bases and the J gene lost 2 bases, with 8 bases spanning the gap. The CDR3 has 14 amino acids. Germline CDR1 reads GTSNPN; CDR2 reads SVGIG (reference sequence). Using reference TRBV30 and TRBJ1-5 for the parts outside the CDR3, the full variable domain is SQTIHQWPATLVQPVGSPLSLECTVEGTSNPNLYWYRQAAGRGLQLLFYSVGIGQISSEVPQNLSASRPQDRQFILSSKKLLLSDSGFYLCAWSVTGGNQPQHFGDGTRLSIL.

The rearrangement uses TRBV5-1 and TRBJ2-1, with D tentatively TRBD1 (6 bases). Germline V gene sequence: CDR1 SGHRS, CDR2 YFSETQ. This CDR3 has 11 amino acids. The V gene lost 8 bases and the J gene lost 6 bases, with 9 bases spanning the gap. The CDR3 DNA sequence: TGCGCCAGTGCGACAGGCAATGAGCAGTTCTTC. Translation: CASATGNEQFF.

The chain carries TRBV6-5 and TRBJ1-1, with TRBD1 as a possible D gene (5 bases). The CDR3 is made up of 13 amino acids. The V end lost 6 bases, the J end lost 10 bases, and 18 bases lay between the germline ends. Germline CDR1 MNHEY, CDR2 SVGAGI. The CDR3 bases are TGTGCCAGCAGCCTCGGCCGGTCGGGGGGAGCTTTCTTT. Protein sequence: CASSLGRSGGAFF.

J is TRBJ1-1 and V is TRBV19; 9 bases match TRBD1. CDR1 and CDR2 (germline): LNHDA, SQIVND (reference sequence). The CDR3 totals 18 residues. After removal of 3 bases from V and 0 bases from J, the junction contained 11 bases not matched to a gene. The CDR3 DNA is TGTGCCAGTAGTATCGCCACAGGGGGCTCTTGGATGAACACTGAAGCTTTCTTT. This codes for CASSIATGGSWMNTEAFF. Full variable domain (outside the CDR3, taken from reference TRBV19 and TRBJ1-1): DGGITQSPKYLFRKEGQNVTLSCEQNLNHDAMYWYRQDPGQGLRLIYYSQIVNDFQKGDIAEGYSVSREKKESFPLTVTSAQKNPTAFYLCASSIATGGSWMNTEAFFGQGTRLTVV.

With regard to this clone: A junction boundary mismatches the germline segment, possibly from a read error. The chain joins TRBV7-3 to TRBJ2-2, with D maybe TRBD2 (6 bases). The CDR3 sequence is 12 residues long. Germline V gene sequence: CDR1 SGHTA, CDR2 FQGTGA. The DNA of the CDR3 is TGTGCCAGCAGCTTTTCAGCCGGGGGGCTGTTTTTT. It translates to CASSFSAGGLFF.

This chain joins TRBV6-1 and TRBJ2-7; 7 nucleotides match TRBD1. The germline V gene has CDR1 MNHNS and CDR2 SASEGT. V shed 2 bases and J 2 bases; nucleotides not matched to a gene: 6. This CDR3 has 15 residues. CDR3 in amino acids: CASSEFGTVTYEQYF. DNA for the CDR3: TGTGCCAGCAGTGAATTTGGGACAGTTACCTACGAGCAGTACTTC.

This clone came up a few times. The chain joins TRBV19 to TRBJ2-2; 10 bases fit TRBD2. V shed 5 bases and J 3 bases; nucleotides not matched to a gene: 6. The CDR3 consists of 16 residues. Germline V gene lookup returns CDR1 LNHDA and CDR2 SQIVND (reference sequence). The CDR3 protein is CASSPSGSVDTGELFF. The CDR3 bases are TGTGCCAGTAGTCCTAGCGGGAGTGTGGACACCGGGGAGCTGTTTTTT.

The chain uses TRBV5-6 and TRBJ2-5; D call uncertain. The CDR3 sequence is 13 residues long. CDR1 is SGHDT and CDR2 is YYEEEE in the germline V gene. Trimming left V 2 bases short and J 5 bases short, with 10 bases between. DNA of the CDR3: TGTGCCAGCAGCTTTAGCCTTAAGGAGACCCAGTACTTC. Translation gives CASSFSLKETQYF.

The rearrangement joins TRBV18 to TRBJ2-5, with a possible D match to TRBD2 (6 bases). V dropped 6 bases and J dropped 5 bases, with 25 bases sitting between them. The CDR3 extends over 17 amino acids. CDR1 and CDR2 (germline): KGHSH, LQKENI. The CDR3 DNA reads TGTGCCAGCTCGGCTAAGAGTGGAGGGTCGAGCGTCGAGACCCAGTACTTC. Protein sequence: CASSAKSGGSSVETQYF.

This clone is a singleton in its sample. V gene TRBV19 combines with J gene TRBJ1-1; TRBD1 matches 7 bases. The CDR3 has 13 amino acids. Germline lookup yields CDR1 LNHDA and CDR2 SQIVND (reference sequence). Unmatched junction bases numbered 7, after V lost 6 bases and J lost 6 bases. This CDR3 reads CASSLRQGSEAFF. CDR3 nucleotides: TGTGCCAGTAGCCTAAGACAGGGATCTGAAGCTTTCTTT.